Each of the 17 T cell receptor beta chains below was sequenced from the same sample in a study of T-cell reconstitution after alpha-beta-depleted transplantation in children. Unique molecular identifiers were incorporated during preparation of the TCRbeta library. TCRdb re-called the PCR reads through MiXCR, storing one row per CDR3 protein. The sample includes around 680,000 distinct CDR3 sequences, approximately 16% seen only once; the top ten take 0.9% to 1.2%. The sequenced sample was PBMCs from the stem cell graft donor, obtained from the stem cell graft. Receptors originate from a human donor who donated a stem cell graft to a child with acute myeloid leukemia.

This clonotype has just a few counts. The chain recombines TRBV21-1 with TRBJ2-6. TRBV21-1 counts as a pseudogene. This CDR3 is 18 amino acids long. DNA of the CDR3: TGTGCCAGCAGCAAACGGGGTTCGACTCCTTCTGGGGCCAACGTCCTGACTTTC. As protein: CASSKRGSTPSGANVLTF.

This clonotype was found many times. At one boundary the junction diverges from the germline segment, which might be a read error. This chain connects TRBV12-3 or TRBV12-4 to TRBJ2-1; 10 bases are shared with TRBD1. CDR3 length: 12 amino acids. The CDR3 DNA is TGTGCCAGCAGTTCAGGGACAGGGGCTTTGGTCTTC. Encoded protein: CASSSGTGALVF.

This clonotype was counted ten times or more. V usage is TRBV15 and J usage is TRBJ2-7, with 7 bases that match TRBD1. The CDR3 is 13 amino acids. The germline gives CDR1 LNHNV, CDR2 YYDKDF (reference sequence). The J segment lost 4 bases and the V segment lost 2 bases, leaving 2 bases of the junction unmatched. The CDR3 sequence is CATSRLTGYEQYF. DNA of the CDR3: TGTGCCACCAGCAGACTGACAGGGTACGAGCAGTACTTC.

In this sample, this clonotype turned up many times. V usage is TRBV27 and J usage is TRBJ1-2; the D is unclear. Looked up from germline, CDR1 is MNHEY and CDR2 is SMNVEV (reference sequence). V was pared by 0 bases and J by 6 bases, with 20 bases between. The CDR3 is 17 residues long. The CDR3: CASSLSSPWRAFDGYTF. CDR3 nucleotides: TGTGCCAGCAGTTTATCCTCACCCTGGAGGGCGTTCGATGGCTACACCTTC.

This clonotype has just a few counts. The J gene is TRBJ2-1, the V gene TRBV7-2, with TRBD1 identical over 9 bases. Trimming at V came to 5 bases and at J to 7 bases, leaving 12 bases not matched to a gene. The length of the CDR3 is 16 residues. Germline CDR1 is SGHTA and CDR2 is FQGNSA. The CDR3 bases are TGTGCCAGCAGCCCCCACCTCCGGGACAGGGAAAATGAGCAGTTCTTC. It is translated as CASSPHLRDRENEQFF.

This clonotype was observed many times. This rearrangement joins TRBV29-1 to TRBJ1-1; perhaps TRBD1 as D (5 bases). CDR1 and CDR2 (germline): SQVTM, ANQGSEA. Deletions cut 4 bases from V and 7 bases from J, with 10 bases between. CDR3 size: 11 residues. CDR3: CSVGAGHEAFF. CDR3 in DNA: TGCAGCGTTGGGGCAGGACATGAAGCTTTCTTT.

In its sample, this clonotype was seen many times. The chain combines TRBV20-1 with TRBJ2-2; no clear D. The CDR3 sequence is 12 residues long. The germline gives CDR1 DFQATT, CDR2 SNEGSKA (reference sequence). Trimming cost V 5 bases and J 3 bases, with 7 bases left between them. The DNA of the CDR3 is TGCAGTGCTGCCTATGACACCGGGGAGCTGTTTTTT. Translation gives CSAAYDTGELFF.

This clonotype was found many times. The chain links TRBV7-2 to TRBJ2-7, with D perhaps TRBD1 (6 bases). This CDR3 is built from 14 residues. Germline CDR1 SGHTA, CDR2 FQGNSA. V shed 1 base and J shed 0 bases, with 7 bases lying between them. The CDR3 sequence is CASSLGQDSYEQYF. The DNA for the CDR3 is TGTGCCAGCAGCTTAGGACAGGACTCCTACGAGCAGTACTTC.

This clonotype turned up a few times. The chain is built from TRBV12-3 or TRBV12-4 and TRBJ2-7; 7 nucleotides agree with TRBD1. CDR3 length equals 16 residues. V trimming: 2 bases; J trimming: 2 bases; junction bases outside the gene matches: 9. The CDR3 DNA reads as TGTGCCAGCAGTTTATATGAGGAAACAGGGGCCTACGAGCAGTACGTC. It yields the protein CASSLYEETGAYEQYV.

The chain has TRBV7-3 and TRBJ2-1; 7 bases are shared with TRBD2. This CDR3 is 14 amino acids long. V gave up 2 bases and J gave up 9 bases; unmatched junction bases: 7. The germline V gene encodes CDR1 SGHTA and CDR2 FQGTGA. The CDR3 loop is CASSLDPGGGEQFF. The CDR3 region has the DNA TGTGCCAGCAGCTTAGACCCGGGAGGCGGTGAGCAGTTCTTC.

This clonotype was seen ten or more times. The rearrangement links TRBV4-1 to TRBJ2-7, with a tentative D call TRBD1 (6 bases). CDR3 length: 14 residues. The germline gives CDR1 MGHRA, CDR2 YSYEKL. The germline V and J ends were trimmed by 1 base and 3 bases, with 10 bases remaining between them. The CDR3 loop reads CASSQGAGDYEQYV. DNA for the CDR3: TGCGCCAGCAGCCAAGGGGCAGGGGACTACGAGCAGTACGTC.

Many counts were recorded for this clonotype. This rearrangement joins TRBV20-1 to TRBJ2-7; 7 bases are shared with TRBD1. CDR3 length equals 13 residues. Germline values: CDR1 DFQATT, CDR2 SNEGSKA (reference sequence). J lost 3 bases, V lost 4 bases, and 6 bases had no gene match. The CDR3: CSANTGQIYEQYF. The CDR3 bases are TGCAGTGCTAATACGGGACAGATCTACGAGCAGTACTTC.

This clonotype was found many times. V gene TRBV5-6 combines with J gene TRBJ1-3; unclear D gene. Germline CDR1 SGHDT, CDR2 YYEEEE. The CDR3 is 15 amino acids. Trimming left V 2 bases short and J 0 bases short, with 9 bases between. The chain's CDR3 is CASSFASISGNTIYF. The DNA of the CDR3 is TGTGCCAGCAGCTTCGCCAGTATCTCTGGAAACACCATATATTTT.

This chain uses TRBV5-1 with TRBJ2-2, with D possibly TRBD1 on 6 matching bases. The CDR3 loop spans 15 amino acids. CDR1 and CDR2 (germline): SGHRS, YFSETQ. V lost 3 bases and J lost 7, with 16 bases in between. CDR3 residues: CASSSGRDTGGELFF. CDR3 nucleotide sequence: TGCGCCAGCAGCTCTGGCCGGGACACCGGCGGGGAGCTGTTTTTT.

This chain uses TRBV12-3 or TRBV12-4 with TRBJ2-6; TRBD2 agrees at 10 bases. The V gene end was trimmed by 6 bases and the J gene end by 4 bases; junction bases not matched to a gene: 6. There are 16 residues in the CDR3. DNA of the CDR3: TGTGCCAGCAGCCCGGGACTAGCGACCGGGGCCAACGTCCTGACTTTC. This encodes CASSPGLATGANVLTF.

The rearrangement links TRBV6-1 to TRBJ1-5; 11 bases map to TRBD1. Germline V gene sequence: CDR1 MNHNS, CDR2 SASEGT. V lost 6 bases to trimming and J lost 0 bases; unmatched junction nucleotides: 10. The CDR3 extends over 18 amino acids. CDR3 coding DNA: TGTGCCAGCAGCCCCCGGGACAGGGGGGGGTATAGCAATCAGCCCCAGCATTTT. Translation gives CASSPRDRGGYSNQPQHF.

This clonotype was detected only a few times. The chain employs TRBV5-1 and TRBJ2-6; no firm D call. Trimming removed 3 bases from V and 2 bases from J, with 9 bases in between. This CDR3 has 15 amino acids. Germline-derived CDR1 and CDR2 are SGHRS and YFSETQ. The CDR3 loop is CASSSALPGANVLTF. The CDR3 nucleotides are TGCGCCAGCAGCTCGGCCCTTCCTGGGGCCAACGTCCTGACTTTC.